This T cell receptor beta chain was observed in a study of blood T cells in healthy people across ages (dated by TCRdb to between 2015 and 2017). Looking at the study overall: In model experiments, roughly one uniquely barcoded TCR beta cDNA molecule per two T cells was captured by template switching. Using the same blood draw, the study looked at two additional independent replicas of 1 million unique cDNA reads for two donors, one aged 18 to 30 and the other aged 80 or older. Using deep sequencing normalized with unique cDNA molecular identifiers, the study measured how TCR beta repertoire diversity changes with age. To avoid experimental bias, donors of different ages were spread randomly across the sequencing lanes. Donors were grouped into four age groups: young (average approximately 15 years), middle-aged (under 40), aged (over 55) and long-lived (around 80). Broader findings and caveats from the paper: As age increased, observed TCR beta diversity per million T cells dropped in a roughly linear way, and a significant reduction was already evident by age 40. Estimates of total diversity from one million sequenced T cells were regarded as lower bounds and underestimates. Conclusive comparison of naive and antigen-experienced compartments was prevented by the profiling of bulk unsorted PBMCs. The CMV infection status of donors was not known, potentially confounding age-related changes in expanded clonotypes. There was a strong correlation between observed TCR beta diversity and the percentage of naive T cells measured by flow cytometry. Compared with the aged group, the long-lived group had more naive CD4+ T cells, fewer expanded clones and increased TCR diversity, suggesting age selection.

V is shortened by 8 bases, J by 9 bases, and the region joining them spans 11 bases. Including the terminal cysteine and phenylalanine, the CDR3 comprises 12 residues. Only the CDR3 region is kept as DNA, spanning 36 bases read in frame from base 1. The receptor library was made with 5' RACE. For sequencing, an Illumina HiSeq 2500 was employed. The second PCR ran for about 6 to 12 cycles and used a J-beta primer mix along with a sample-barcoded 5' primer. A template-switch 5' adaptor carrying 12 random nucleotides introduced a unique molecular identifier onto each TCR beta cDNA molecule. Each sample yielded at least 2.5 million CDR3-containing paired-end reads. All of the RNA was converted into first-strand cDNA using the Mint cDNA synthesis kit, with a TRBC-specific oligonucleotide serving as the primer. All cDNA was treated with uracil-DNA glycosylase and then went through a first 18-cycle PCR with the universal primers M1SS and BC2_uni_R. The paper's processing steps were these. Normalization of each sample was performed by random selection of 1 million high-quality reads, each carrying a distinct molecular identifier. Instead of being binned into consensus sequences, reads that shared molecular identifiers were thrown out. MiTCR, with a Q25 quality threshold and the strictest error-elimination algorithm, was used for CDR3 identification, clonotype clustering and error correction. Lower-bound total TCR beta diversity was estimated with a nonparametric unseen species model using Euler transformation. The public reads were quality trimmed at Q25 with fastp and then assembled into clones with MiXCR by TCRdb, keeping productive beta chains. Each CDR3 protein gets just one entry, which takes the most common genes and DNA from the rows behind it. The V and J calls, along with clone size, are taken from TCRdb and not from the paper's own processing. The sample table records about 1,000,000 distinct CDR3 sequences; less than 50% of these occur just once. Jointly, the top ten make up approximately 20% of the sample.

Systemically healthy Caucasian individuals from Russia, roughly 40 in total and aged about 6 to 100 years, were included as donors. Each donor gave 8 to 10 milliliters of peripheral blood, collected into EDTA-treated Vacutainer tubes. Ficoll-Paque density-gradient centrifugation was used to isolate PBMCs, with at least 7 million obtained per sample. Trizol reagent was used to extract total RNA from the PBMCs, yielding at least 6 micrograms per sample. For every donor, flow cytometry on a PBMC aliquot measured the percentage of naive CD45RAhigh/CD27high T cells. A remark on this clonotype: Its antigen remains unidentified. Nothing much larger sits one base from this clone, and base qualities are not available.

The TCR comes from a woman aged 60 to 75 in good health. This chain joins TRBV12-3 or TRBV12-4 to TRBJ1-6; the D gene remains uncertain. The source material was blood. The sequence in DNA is TGTGCCAGCGGCAACGGTATTTCACCCCTCCACTTT. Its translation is CASGNGISPLHF.